This TCR beta chain was observed in a study of T-cell memory formation after mild COVID-19. Trimming shortened V by 4 bases and J by 3 bases, and 12 bases separated the two germline ends. The CDR3 consists of 15 residues. MiXCR, run by TCRdb on the 5' RACE reads, gives a single entry per CDR3 protein. This sample has just over 350,000 distinct CDR3 sequences, with around 14% found just once. Study conclusions and caveats: The finding that pre-infection memory included some responding clones suggested that cross-reactive memory joined.

This clonotype was counted ten times or more. Its antigen is unknown. The sequence came from a man in his late teens or twenties who had mild COVID-19 (a few samples of this study predate the infection). Cell type and time point are not known. The rearrangement links TRBV12-3 or TRBV12-4 to TRBJ1-4; D not certain. Sequenced input: PBMCs or a T cell subset sorted from them (not recorded which). CDR3 DNA: TGTGCCAGCAGTTATCCCAACTTGGCTAATGAAAAACTGTTTTTT. It specifies CASSYPNLANEKLFF.